One and the same sample provided the 11 T cell receptor beta chains below, sequenced in a study of blood T cells in healthy people across ages (dated by TCRdb to between 2014 and 2017). The protocol used for the library was 5' RACE. Sequencing was performed on an Illumina HiSeq 2500. A second PCR of 7 to 11 cycles was performed with a sample-barcoded 5' primer and a J-beta primer mix. TCRdb reprocessing: public reads trimmed at Q25 with fastp, clones called with MiXCR, in-frame beta chains kept. Duplicate CDR3 protein sequences are folded into a single record with the most common DNA and genes. The sample table shows 1.4 million or so distinct CDR3 sequences, and less than 45% are seen once. About 4% of the sample lies in the top ten. Source material: blood. Source of these receptors: a woman younger than 30 in good health.

The rearrangement joins TRBV4-1 to TRBJ1-5; a possible D gene is TRBD1 (5 bases). V was clipped by 0 bases and J by 7 bases, with 13 bases between them. This CDR3 has 15 residues. Germline values: CDR1 MGHRA, CDR2 YSYEKL. The CDR3 protein is CASSQDPGTRQPQHF. In DNA, the CDR3 is TGCGCCAGCAGCCAAGATCCAGGGACGCGACAGCCCCAGCATTTT.

V and J are TRBV7-2 and TRBJ2-7; D is tentatively TRBD1 or TRBD2 (5 bases each). With 4 bases removed from V and 4 bases from J, the gap between germline ends came to 14 bases. The germline CDR1 and CDR2 sequences are SGHTA and FQGNSA. The CDR3 runs 14 residues. This CDR3 reads CASSSQGGLYEQYF. DNA of the CDR3: TGTGCCAGCAGCTCCCAGGGCGGGTTGTACGAGCAGTACTTC.

The table lists this clonotype with a few counts. The rearrangement joins TRBV20-1 to TRBJ1-1; 7 bases line up with TRBD1. Trimming cost V 0 bases and J 6 bases; bases outside gene matches: 7. Germline CDR1 DFQATT, CDR2 SNEGSKA (reference sequence). CDR3 length: 14 residues. The CDR3 DNA sequence: TGCAGTGCTAGAGACCCCGACAGGGCCCCTGAAGCTTTCTTT. Translated: CSARDPDRAPEAFF.

The sample holds a few counts of this clonotype. The chain carries TRBV20-1 and TRBJ2-1; 8 bases match TRBD1. The CDR3 extends over 16 amino acids. V gave up 1 base and J gave up 1 base; unmatched junction bases: 6. The germline V gene has CDR1 DFQATT and CDR2 SNEGSKA (reference sequence). The CDR3 sequence is CSARVPGGLSYNEQFF. CDR3 nucleotides: TGCAGTGCTAGAGTTCCAGGGGGCCTTTCCTACAATGAGCAGTTCTTC.

This rearrangement joins TRBV5-1 to TRBJ2-1, with TRBD2 as a possible D gene (7 bases). The germline gives CDR1 SGHRS, CDR2 YFSETQ. This CDR3 region has 16 residues. Deletions cut 5 bases from V and 2 bases from J, with 17 bases between. The CDR3 coding sequence is TGCGCCAGCAGAAGGGGGGGCCAGGGACCCTACAATGAGCAGTTCTTC. Protein sequence: CASRRGGQGPYNEQFF.

V is TRBV6-1 and J is TRBJ2-7; 8 nucleotides match TRBD2. Germline values: CDR1 MNHNS, CDR2 SASEGT. There are 9 residues in the CDR3. The CDR3 spells CGAGAVQYF. The CDR3 nucleotides are TGTGGAGCGGGAGCGGTGCAGTACTTC.

This clonotype was counted between two and nine times. The chain combines TRBV9 with TRBJ2-1, with 9 bases lining up with TRBD2. J lost 9 bases, V lost 0 bases, and 7 bases had no gene match. The CDR3 loop spans 15 amino acids. Germline values: CDR1 SGDLS, CDR2 YYNGEE. CDR3 coding DNA: TGTGCCAGCAGCGTAGGGGTTAGCGGGAGAGGTGAGCAGTTCTTC. Translated, it gives CASSVGVSGRGEQFF.

The gene calls are TRBV6-5 and TRBJ2-5; D possibly matches TRBD1 or TRBD2 (6 bases each). The CDR3 is made up of 14 amino acids. Looked up from germline, CDR1 is MNHEY and CDR2 is SVGAGI. V lost 6 bases and J 6 bases, leaving 17 bases between the germline ends. The CDR3 here is CASSIRGSGQTQYF. The CDR3 nucleotides are TGTGCCAGCAGCATCAGGGGAAGCGGGCAGACCCAGTACTTC.

The CDR3 is CASGLGTPGDYGYTF. CDR3 coding DNA: TGTGCTAGTGGTTTGGGCACCCCAGGAGACTATGGCTACACCTTC. V usage is TRBV12-5 and J usage is TRBJ1-2, with D uncertain. Trimming left V 1 base short and J 3 bases short, with 12 bases between. The CDR3 extends over 15 amino acids. Germline assignment: CDR1 LGHNT and CDR2 FRNRAP.

This sequence joins TRBV4-1 and TRBJ2-7; D is undetermined. V lost 4 bases to trimming and J lost 7 bases, with 20 bases between them. CDR3 length: 15 residues. Germline loops: CDR1 MGHRA, CDR2 YSYEKL. The CDR3 DNA follows: TGCGCCAGCAGCCCACTTTGGGGAAGCGACAATGAGCAGTACTTC. Its protein is CASSPLWGSDNEQYF.

The genes are TRBV20-1 and TRBJ2-1, with D tentatively TRBD1 (6 bases). V lost 5 bases to trimming and J lost 10 bases, with 24 bases between them. This CDR3 contains 15 residues. The germline V gene encodes CDR1 DFQATT and CDR2 SNEGSKA (reference sequence). The CDR3: CSAPPLQGLSYEQFF. In DNA, the CDR3 is TGCAGTGCTCCCCCTTTGCAGGGGTTATCCTACGAGCAGTTCTTC.